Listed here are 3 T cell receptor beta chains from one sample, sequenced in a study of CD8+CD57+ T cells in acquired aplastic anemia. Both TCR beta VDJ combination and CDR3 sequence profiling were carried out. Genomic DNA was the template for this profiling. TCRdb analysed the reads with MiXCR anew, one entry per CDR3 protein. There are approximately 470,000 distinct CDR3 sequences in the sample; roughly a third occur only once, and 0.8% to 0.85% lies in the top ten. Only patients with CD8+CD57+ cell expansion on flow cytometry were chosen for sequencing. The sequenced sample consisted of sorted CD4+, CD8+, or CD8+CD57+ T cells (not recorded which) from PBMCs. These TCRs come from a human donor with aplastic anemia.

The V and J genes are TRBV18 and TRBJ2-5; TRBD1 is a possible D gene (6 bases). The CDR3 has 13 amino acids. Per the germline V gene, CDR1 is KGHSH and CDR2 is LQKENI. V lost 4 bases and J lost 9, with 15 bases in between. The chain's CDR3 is CASSRRDNGAQYF. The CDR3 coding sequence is TGTGCCAGCTCACGCCGGGACAACGGTGCCCAGTACTTC. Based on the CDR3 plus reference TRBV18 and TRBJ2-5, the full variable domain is NAGVMQNPRHLVRRRGQEARLRCSPMKGHSHVYWYRQLPEEGLKFMVYLQKENIIDESGMPKERFSAEFPKEGPSILRIQQVVRGDSAAYFCASSRRDNGAQYFGPGTRLLVL.

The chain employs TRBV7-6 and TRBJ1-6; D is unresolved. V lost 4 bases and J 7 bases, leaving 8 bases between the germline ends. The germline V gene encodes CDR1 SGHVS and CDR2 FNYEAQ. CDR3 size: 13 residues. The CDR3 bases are TGTGCCAGCAGCTCGGCGATCAATTCACCCCTCCACTTT. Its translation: CASSSAINSPLHF.

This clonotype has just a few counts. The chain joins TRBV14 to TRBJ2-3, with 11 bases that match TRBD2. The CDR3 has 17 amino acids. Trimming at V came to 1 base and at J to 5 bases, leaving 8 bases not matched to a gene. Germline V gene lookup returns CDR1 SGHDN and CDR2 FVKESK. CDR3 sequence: CASSQVTSGILEDTQYF. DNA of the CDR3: TGTGCCAGCAGCCAAGTGACTAGCGGGATTTTGGAAGATACGCAGTATTTT.